This entry lists 28 T cell receptor beta chains sequenced from one sample in a study of T cell repertoires in cytomegalovirus infection. TCRdb passed the reads through MiXCR, listing each CDR3 protein once. Among 110,000 or so distinct CDR3 sequences listed, less than 30% were seen once. For these receptors, no antigen is known. The sequencing here drew on CD8+ T cells from cultured PBMCs, taken from culture after CMV antigen stimulation. These receptors were taken from a human donor in good health (CMV status not recorded). Some clones in this sample may be carry-over from other donors' samples.

Many counts were recorded for this clonotype. This chain joins TRBV29-1 and TRBJ2-3, with D possibly called TRBD1 or TRBD2 (7 bases each). Trimming shortened V by 4 bases and J by 1 base, and 15 bases separated the two germline ends. The CDR3 has 15 amino acids. From germline, CDR1 is SQVTM and CDR2 ANQGSEA. The CDR3 loop is CSVVEGAGGTDTQYF. CDR3 bases: TGCAGCGTTGTGGAGGGGGCGGGAGGCACAGATACGCAGTATTTT.

This clonotype was counted many times. This rearrangement joins TRBV7-7 to TRBJ2-5; TRBD1 is a possible D gene (5 bases). V was cut by 1 base and J by 5 bases, with 11 bases left in between. CDR3 length: 14 amino acids. CDR1 is SSHAT, CDR2 FNYEAQ, per germline (reference sequence). In DNA, the CDR3 is TGTGCCAGCAGCTTAGTAAAGGGGATCGAGACCCAGTACTTC. Protein product: CASSLVKGIETQYF. Full variable domain (remainder filled in from reference TRBV7-7 and TRBJ2-5): GAGVSQSPRYKVTKRGQDVTLRCDPISSHATLYWYQQALGQGPEFLTYFNYEAQPDKSGLPSDRFSAERPEGSISTLTIQRTEQRDSAMYRCASSLVKGIETQYFGPGTRLLVL.

V and J are TRBV7-9 and TRBJ1-5; D remains ambiguous. Germline V lookup: CDR1 SEHNR, CDR2 FQNEAQ (reference sequence). The CDR3 is made up of 14 amino acids. V was pared by 10 bases and J by 3 bases, with 16 bases between. For the CDR3, the DNA is TGTGCCATCGGGCCGGACGGATTCAATCAGCCCCAGCATTTT. Residues: CAIGPDGFNQPQHF.

This chain links TRBV20-1 with TRBJ2-3, with D possibly matching TRBD2 (5 bases). CDR3 length equals 8 residues. V shed 6 bases and J shed 13 bases, with 8 bases lying between them. CDR1 is DFQATT and CDR2 is SNEGSKA in the germline V gene (reference sequence). CDR3 coding DNA: TGCAGTGCCGGGGTCGAGTATTTT. Protein sequence: CSAGVEYF.

The rearrangement uses TRBV7-9 and TRBJ2-1; 12 bases match TRBD2. Germline V gives CDR1 SEHNR, CDR2 FQNEAQ (reference sequence). The CDR3 has 18 amino acids. Losses at the gene ends were 5 bases for V and 3 bases for J; bases not matched to a gene: 11. The CDR3 sequence is CASSQTSGGPNHYNEQFF. The CDR3 nucleotides are TGTGCCAGCAGCCAGACTAGCGGGGGCCCAAATCACTACAATGAGCAGTTCTTC.

This chain uses TRBV2 with TRBJ2-3; no reliable D call. This CDR3 contains 17 residues. Trimming took off 5 bases at V and 0 bases at J, with 18 bases between the two ends. Germline V lookup: CDR1 SNHLY, CDR2 FYNNEI. The CDR3 DNA reads TGTGCCAGCAGTTCTCAAATGGCAGGTCCTAGCACAGATACGCAGTATTTT. Translating gives CASSSQMAGPSTDTQYF. Together with reference TRBV2 and TRBJ2-3, the CDR3 gives the full variable domain: EPEVTQTPSHQVTQMGQEVILRCVPISNHLYFYWYRQILGQKVEFLVSFYNNEISEKSEIFDDQFSVERPDGSNFTLKIRSTKLEDSAMYFCASSSQMAGPSTDTQYFGPGTRLTVL.

Only a few counts were recorded for this clonotype. The J gene is TRBJ2-5, the V gene TRBV11-3; D may match TRBD1 or TRBD2 (6 bases each). In germline, CDR1 is SGHNT, CDR2 YENEEA. The CDR3 consists of 15 residues. The V gene lost 4 bases and the J gene lost 1 base, with 13 bases spanning the gap. CDR3 nucleotide sequence: TGTGCCAGCAGCTCCGGAGGAGGGGGCCAAGAGACCCAGTACTTC. This encodes CASSSGGGGQETQYF.

V is TRBV6-6 and J is TRBJ2-3; 8 nucleotides line up with TRBD2. V lost 2 bases and J lost 0; bases outside the gene matches: 7. CDR3 length: 17 residues. Germline V gene sequence: CDR1 MNHNY, CDR2 SVGAGI (reference sequence). CDR3 DNA: TGTGCCAGCAGTTACCCCCGCGGGGGGCCTAGCACAGATACGCAGTATTTT. Translation: CASSYPRGGPSTDTQYF.

This clonotype was detected only a few times. The chain joins TRBV4-1 to TRBJ1-2, with 8 bases aligning to TRBD1. The CDR3 is 14 amino acids. With 4 bases clipped from V and 9 bases from J, the junction kept 10 bases outside the gene matches. CDR1 and CDR2 from the germline V gene are MGHRA and YSYEKL. CDR3 loop: CASSRFNGDRRYTF. The CDR3 DNA follows: TGCGCCAGCAGCCGGTTTAACGGGGACAGGCGCTACACCTTC.

This clonotype occurred many times. The gene calls are TRBV7-9 and TRBJ1-2, with D unresolved. Between the trimmed V and J ends, which lost 0 bases and 2 bases, there was a span of 4 bases. The CDR3 extends over 13 amino acids. The germline V gene has CDR1 SEHNR and CDR2 FQNEAQ (reference sequence). In nucleotides, the CDR3 is TGTGCCAGCAGCTTAGCCGAGAACTATGGCTACACCTTC. Its translation is CASSLAENYGYTF.

This chain joins TRBV6-6 and TRBJ1-4; no firm D call. The CDR3 is 14 amino acids. V lost 2 bases and J lost 7, with 11 bases in between. CDR1 and CDR2 from the germline V gene are MNHNY and SVGAGI (reference sequence). The CDR3 coding sequence is TGTGCCAGCAGTTACCTGGGTGTTCCTGAAAAACTGTTTTTT. Translating it yields CASSYLGVPEKLFF.

V and J are TRBV20-1 and TRBJ2-1; no definite D call. V was pared by 0 bases and J by 0 bases, with 12 bases between. The V gene's germline CDR1 is DFQATT and CDR2 SNEGSKA (reference sequence). This CDR3 has 16 residues. The DNA for the CDR3 is TGCAGTGCTAGAGATCTACTGGGTTCCTCCTACAATGAGCAGTTCTTC. Its protein product is CSARDLLGSSYNEQFF.

The chain has TRBV5-4 and TRBJ2-2; TRBD1 aligns across 8 bases. Germline CDR1 reads SGHNT; CDR2 reads YYREEE (reference sequence). The trim removed 5 bases at V and 1 base at J, leaving 4 bases unmatched. This CDR3 comprises 15 residues. CDR3 amino acids: CASSSGTGNTGELFF. CDR3 in DNA: TGTGCCAGCAGTTCCGGGACAGGGAACACCGGGGAGCTGTTTTTT.

This clonotype was recorded many times. The chain couples TRBV27 to TRBJ1-2; weak D call: TRBD1 (6 bases). CDR1 and CDR2 from the germline V gene are MNHEY and SMNVEV (reference sequence). The CDR3 is 13 amino acids. The ends were cut back, 7 bases at V and 8 bases at J, with 17 bases in the middle. CDR3 nucleotide sequence: TGTGCCAGCAAATCGGGGACACTTGGCGGCTACACCTTC. Its protein product is CASKSGTLGGYTF.

The chain links TRBV3-1 to TRBJ2-7; no definite D call. V lost 4 bases and J lost 7, with 14 bases in between. Germline CDR1 LGHDT, CDR2 YNNKEL (reference sequence). This CDR3 is 13 amino acids long. The CDR3, as DNA: TGTGCCAGCAGCCGAGGACCGAGCTGGGAGCAGTACTTC. Its protein product is CASSRGPSWEQYF.

This clonotype was observed many times. This chain links TRBV13 with TRBJ2-1; 13 nucleotides match TRBD2. The CDR3 consists of 16 residues. V lost 2 bases to trimming and J lost 9 bases; unmatched junction nucleotides: 7. The germline V gene has CDR1 PRHDT and CDR2 FYEKMQ (reference sequence). The CDR3 spells CASSLWGLAGYPEQFF. The CDR3 region has the DNA TGTGCCAGCAGCTTATGGGGACTAGCGGGGTATCCTGAGCAGTTCTTC.

The chain employs TRBV2 and TRBJ2-1; the D gene is possibly TRBD1 (5 bases). V was shortened by 3 bases and J by 7 bases, with 16 bases between the two germline ends. CDR1 and CDR2 (germline): SNHLY, FYNNEI. The CDR3 is 15 amino acids. The CDR3 DNA is TGTGCCAGCAGTGACCACAGGTCCCCTGGGAATGAGCAGTTCTTC. Translation gives CASSDHRSPGNEQFF.

This clonotype has just a few counts. The V call is TRBV5-4, the J call TRBJ2-5; 7 nucleotides match TRBD2. V trimming: 1 base; J trimming: 4 bases; junction bases outside the gene matches: 7. The CDR3 consists of 15 residues. Germline CDR1 and CDR2: SGHNT and YYREEE (reference sequence). The CDR3: CASSLSGGPRETQYF. Written as DNA, the CDR3 is TGTGCCAGCAGCTTGTCGGGGGGACCCAGAGAGACCCAGTACTTC. The full variable domain, completed using reference TRBV5-4 and TRBJ2-5, is ETGVTQSPTHLIKTRGQQVTLRCSSQSGHNTVSWYQQALGQGPQFIFQYYREEENGRGNFPPRFSGLQFPNYSSELNVNALELDDSALYLCASSLSGGPRETQYFGPGTRLLVL.

The gene calls are TRBV9 and TRBJ1-5, with unresolved D. The germline gives CDR1 SGDLS, CDR2 YYNGEE. This CDR3 has 14 residues. Trimming removed 4 bases at V and 3 bases at J, with 11 bases between. Here the CDR3 reads CASSMGGINQPQHF. In DNA form, the CDR3 reads TGTGCCAGCAGCATGGGTGGTATCAATCAGCCCCAGCATTTT.

The chain couples TRBV28 to TRBJ1-1; D is unresolved. V lost 2 bases and J 3 bases, leaving 10 bases between the germline ends. This CDR3 is built from 14 residues. Germline CDR1 and CDR2: MDHEN and SYDVKM. The CDR3 DNA follows: TGTGCCAGCAGTTTAGCGCAGACATACACTGAAGCTTTCTTT. This sequence encodes CASSLAQTYTEAFF.

This clonotype is a singleton in its sample. This chain joins TRBV29-1 and TRBJ2-1; TRBD1 is a possible D gene (6 bases). Trimming removed 4 bases from V and 6 bases from J, with 22 bases in between. The CDR3 length is 16 residues. The V gene's germline CDR1 is SQVTM and CDR2 ANQGSEA. The CDR3 DNA is TGCAGCGTTGTAGGTCCTCGTGGGCAGGGGTTCAATGAGCAGTTCTTC. Residues: CSVVGPRGQGFNEQFF.

The chain combines TRBV12-3 or TRBV12-4 with TRBJ2-2; 12 bases agree with TRBD2. V lost 2 bases and J lost 4; bases outside the gene matches: 11. CDR3 length: 19 residues. The chain's CDR3 is CASSLSPPLAGGPTGELFF. The CDR3 region has the DNA TGTGCCAGCAGTTTATCCCCACCCCTAGCGGGGGGGCCCACCGGGGAGCTGTTTTTT.

This clonotype has only a few counts. The chain recombines TRBV7-6 with TRBJ1-1, with D tentatively TRBD1 (5 bases). Germline V lookup: CDR1 SGHVS, CDR2 FNYEAQ. V shed 5 bases and J shed 4 bases, with 17 bases lying between them. CDR3 length: 15 amino acids. The CDR3: CASSRTGGGLTEAFF. The CDR3, as DNA: TGTGCCAGCAGCCGTACTGGGGGAGGCCTCACTGAAGCTTTCTTT. The full variable domain, completed using reference TRBV7-6 and TRBJ1-1, is GAGVSQSPRYKVTKRGQDVALRCDPISGHVSLYWYRQALGQGPEFLTYFNYEAQQDKSGLPNDRFSAERPEGSISTLTIQRTEQRDSAMYRCASSRTGGGLTEAFFGQGTRLTVV.

This chain connects TRBV20-1 to TRBJ2-3, with D perhaps matching TRBD1 (5 bases). The CDR3 sequence is 14 residues long. Trimming shortened V by 6 bases and J by 2 bases, and 15 bases separated the two germline ends. The germline V gene has CDR1 DFQATT and CDR2 SNEGSKA (reference sequence). The DNA of the CDR3 is TGCAGTGCCACCCTTCTGGACAACACAGATACGCAGTATTTT. Residues: CSATLLDNTDTQYF.

The chain has TRBV7-9 and TRBJ2-7; no clear D. The CDR3 sequence is 13 residues long. V was shortened by 5 bases and J by 1 base, with 9 bases between the two germline ends. Germline CDR1 and CDR2: SEHNR and FQNEAQ (reference sequence). The CDR3 sequence is CASSPYYSYEQYF. DNA of the CDR3: TGTGCCAGCAGCCCTTACTATTCCTACGAGCAGTACTTC.

In this sample, this clonotype turned up a few times. This chain connects TRBV28 to TRBJ1-6; D is perhaps TRBD1 (6 bases). The germline CDR1 and CDR2 sequences are MDHEN and SYDVKM. The CDR3 sequence is 15 residues long. V gave up 3 bases and J gave up 6 bases, with 12 bases separating them. This CDR3 reads CASSFEPGANSPLHF. The CDR3 coding sequence is TGTGCCAGCAGTTTCGAACCAGGGGCTAATTCACCCCTCCACTTT.

This clonotype was found a few times. V is TRBV11-3 and J is TRBJ2-7; TRBD2 matches at 9 bases. CDR1 and CDR2 from the germline V gene are SGHNT and YENEEA. The CDR3 consists of 14 residues. The trim removed 1 base at V and 3 bases at J, leaving 1 base unmatched. The CDR3 DNA reads as TGTGCCAGCAGCTTAGGTAGCGGGGGCTACGAGCAGTACTTC. This codes for CASSLGSGGYEQYF.

This clonotype was found many times. The CDR3 spells CASSLEGTAGGYRGAFF. CDR3 coding DNA: TGTGCCAGCAGCTTAGAAGGTACGGCAGGGGGCTATAGGGGAGCTTTCTTT. This chain uses TRBV7-9 with TRBJ1-1; 8 nucleotides line up with TRBD1. This CDR3 contains 17 residues. CDR1 is SEHNR and CDR2 is FQNEAQ in the germline V gene (reference sequence). After removal of 1 base from V and 10 bases from J, the junction contained 17 bases not matched to a gene.